Below are 20 T cell receptor beta chains sequenced from a single sample in a study of blood T cell repertoires in COVID-19. Generated by immunoSEQ multiplex PCR, the TCRdb table keeps only in-frame clones and is missing some. This table has 190,000 or so clones, 70% to 90% appearing once. Sequenced material: peripheral blood. The receptors here all came from a man in his forties or fifties with active or convalescent COVID-19.

This clone was detected only a few times. V and J are TRBV28 and TRBJ1-6; no reliable D call. This CDR3 region has 15 residues. The germline V gene encodes CDR1 MDHEN and CDR2 SYDVKM. The V end lost 5 bases, the J end lost 2 bases, and 10 bases lay between the germline ends. The CDR3 DNA reads TGTGCCAGCAGTAGCCGGGGAGCCTATAATTCACCCCTCCACTTT. Translated, it gives CASSSRGAYNSPLHF.

The J gene is TRBJ2-3, the V gene TRBV7-3; 11 positions match TRBD2. Trimming cost V 4 bases and J 4 bases; bases outside gene matches: 7. The CDR3 contains 16 residues. CDR1 and CDR2 (germline): SGHTA, FQGTGA. This CDR3 reads CASSYQTSGAPDTQYF. CDR3 DNA: TGTGCCAGCAGCTACCAGACTAGCGGGGCACCAGATACGCAGTATTTT. The full variable domain, its missing parts supplied by reference TRBV7-3 and TRBJ2-3, is GAGVSQTPSNKVTEKGKYVELRCDPISGHTALYWYRQSLGQGPEFLIYFQGTGAADDSGLPNDRFFAVRPEGSVSTLKIQRTERGDSAVYLCASSYQTSGAPDTQYFGPGTRLTVL.

This chain uses TRBV30 with TRBJ1-4; D may be TRBD1 (5 bases). From germline, CDR1 is GTSNPN and CDR2 SVGIG (reference sequence). Trimming took off 3 bases at V and 4 bases at J, with 15 bases between the two ends. The CDR3 extends over 15 amino acids. Written as DNA, the CDR3 is TGTGCCTGGAGAGGAGGGGCGGGAGGTAATGAAAAACTGTTTTTT. It encodes CAWRGGAGGNEKLFF. Full variable domain (remainder filled in from reference TRBV30 and TRBJ1-4): SQTIHQWPATLVQPVGSPLSLECTVEGTSNPNLYWYRQAAGRGLQLLFYSVGIGQISSEVPQNLSASRPQDRQFILSSKKLLLSDSGFYLCAWRGGAGGNEKLFFGSGTQLSVL.

DNA for the CDR3: TGCAGCGTTGATGTGGCCCTAGAGACCCAGTACTTC. This gives the protein CSVDVALETQYF. The V gene is TRBV29-1, the J gene TRBJ2-5, with D hard to call. V was clipped by 3 bases and J by 4 bases, with 9 bases between them. This CDR3 has 12 amino acids. Germline V gene sequence: CDR1 SQVTM, CDR2 ANQGSEA. The complete variable domain, with remaining parts taken from reference TRBV29-1 and TRBJ2-5, reads SAVISQKPSRDICQRGTSLTIQCQVDSQVTMMFWYRQQPGQSLTLIATANQGSEATYESGFVIDKFPISRPNLTFSTLTVSNMSPEDSSIYLCSVDVALETQYFGPGTRLLVL.

The CDR3 region has the DNA TGCAGCGGAGCAACAGGGGTCAACACTGAAGCTTTCTTT. It encodes CSGATGVNTEAFF. The chain combines TRBV29-1 with TRBJ1-1, with 7 positions matching TRBD1. The CDR3 consists of 13 residues. The V gene end was trimmed by 7 bases and the J gene end by 2 bases; junction bases not matched to a gene: 7. Germline-derived CDR1 and CDR2 are SQVTM and ANQGSEA. The whole variable domain, filled in from reference TRBV29-1 and TRBJ1-1, reads SAVISQKPSRDICQRGTSLTIQCQVDSQVTMMFWYRQQPGQSLTLIATANQGSEATYESGFVIDKFPISRPNLTFSTLTVSNMSPEDSSIYLCSGATGVNTEAFFGQGTRLTVV.

The chain is built from TRBV5-1 and TRBJ2-1; D possibly corresponds to TRBD1 (6 bases). The CDR3 totals 16 residues. The germline V and J ends were trimmed by 4 bases and 1 base, with 15 bases remaining between them. Germline V gene data show CDR1 as SGHRS and CDR2 as YFSETQ. In DNA, the CDR3 is TGCGCCAGCAGCCTAGGACAGTCACGTTCCTACAATGAGCAGTTCTTC. Translation gives CASSLGQSRSYNEQFF.

V gene TRBV7-9 combines with J gene TRBJ2-1; 10 bases agree with TRBD2. Looked up from germline, CDR1 is SEHNR and CDR2 is FQNEAQ (reference sequence). The trim removed 5 bases at V and 2 bases at J, leaving 9 bases unmatched. This CDR3 has 17 residues. The CDR3 reads CASSDPGLASTYNEQFF. CDR3 nucleotides: TGTGCCAGCAGCGACCCGGGACTAGCGTCGACCTACAATGAGCAGTTCTTC.

The chain has TRBV19 and TRBJ1-1; possible D gene TRBD1, 5 bases. This CDR3 is 13 amino acids long. Trimming left V 3 bases short and J 3 bases short, with 8 bases between. Germline assignment: CDR1 LNHDA and CDR2 SQIVND (reference sequence). CDR3 sequence (DNA): TGTGCCAGTAGTATCCGCAGGGACACTGAAGCTTTCTTT. Its protein product is CASSIRRDTEAFF.

The chain carries TRBV6-7 and TRBJ1-5; weak D call: TRBD1 (6 bases). TRBV6-7 is an ORF; its function is uncertain. The CDR3 contains 12 residues. Trimming pared 6 bases from V and 4 bases from J, leaving 7 bases between. The DNA for the CDR3 is TGTGCCAGCAGACAGGGAAATCAGCCCCAGCATTTT. Its translation is CASRQGNQPQHF.

The chain uses TRBV15 and TRBJ2-1; 11 bases match TRBD2. In germline, CDR1 is LNHNV, CDR2 YYDKDF (reference sequence). Losses at the gene ends were 3 bases for V and 7 bases for J; bases not matched to a gene: 8. The CDR3 runs 16 residues. The CDR3 reads CATSRFSGGAGNEQFF. The CDR3 nucleotides are TGTGCCACCAGCAGGTTTAGCGGGGGGGCCGGGAATGAGCAGTTCTTC.

The chain links TRBV6-5 to TRBJ2-3; D may be TRBD2 (7 bases). V was cut by 6 bases and J by 4 bases, with 11 bases left in between. This CDR3 comprises 13 residues. CDR1 MNHEY and CDR2 SVGAGI come from the germline V gene. The DNA of the CDR3 is TGTGCCAGCAGCATAGGGGGGGCAGATACGCAGTATTTT. This sequence encodes CASSIGGADTQYF.

This chain joins TRBV5-1 and TRBJ2-3; 7 positions match TRBD1. The CDR3 has 17 residues. V lost 4 bases to trimming and J lost 5 bases; unmatched junction nucleotides: 16. Germline V gene lookup returns CDR1 SGHRS and CDR2 YFSETQ. The CDR3 spells CASSRDSVVLGRDTQYF. The CDR3 DNA sequence: TGCGCCAGCAGCAGGGACAGCGTTGTTTTGGGGAGAGATACGCAGTATTTT.

This clone was seen a few times. The chain employs TRBV5-1 and TRBJ1-4; D perhaps matches TRBD1 (5 bases). The CDR3 has 14 amino acids. Trimming left V 4 bases short and J 0 bases short, with 7 bases between. The germline CDR1 and CDR2 sequences are SGHRS and YFSETQ. The chain's CDR3 is CASSLTATNEKLFF. Here the CDR3 DNA reads TGCGCCAGCAGCCTGACAGCAACTAATGAAAAACTGTTTTTT.

This rearrangement joins TRBV5-1 to TRBJ2-7, with D maybe TRBD1 (5 bases). Trimming took 2 bases from V and 0 from J, leaving 9 bases between them. Germline assignment: CDR1 SGHRS and CDR2 YFSETQ. The CDR3 has 14 amino acids. The CDR3 DNA follows: TGCGCCAGCAGCTTAAGGCAGGGCTCCTACGAGCAGTACTTC. It codes for CASSLRQGSYEQYF.

The chain recombines TRBV2 with TRBJ2-1; 13 positions match TRBD2. Germline values: CDR1 SNHLY, CDR2 FYNNEI. This CDR3 has 13 amino acids. V shed 5 bases and J 12 bases; nucleotides not matched to a gene: 4. This CDR3 reads CASSLLAGGRQFF. The CDR3 region has the DNA TGTGCCAGCAGTTTACTAGCGGGGGGGCGGCAGTTCTTC. The entire variable domain, with the rest obtained from reference TRBV2 and TRBJ2-1, is as follows: EPEVTQTPSHQVTQMGQEVILRCVPISNHLYFYWYRQILGQKVEFLVSFYNNEISEKSEIFDDQFSVERPDGSNFTLKIRSTKLEDSAMYFCASSLLAGGRQFFGPGTRLTVL.

The sample holds many counts of this clone. The gene calls are TRBV28 and TRBJ1-2; D possibly corresponds to TRBD1 (5 bases). The CDR3 runs 12 residues. The germline gives CDR1 MDHEN, CDR2 SYDVKM. V was pared by 10 bases and J by 7 bases, with 16 bases between. For the CDR3, the DNA is TGTGCCATGGGGCGGGAGCCGAGTGGCTACACCTTC. Encoded protein: CAMGREPSGYTF.

The chain carries TRBV6-1 and TRBJ2-5; D unresolved. Germline loops: CDR1 MNHNS, CDR2 SASEGT. The germline V and J ends were trimmed by 5 bases and 4 bases, with 8 bases remaining between them. This CDR3 is built from 12 residues. The CDR3: CASSPTGETQYF. Written as DNA, the CDR3 is TGTGCCAGCAGTCCAACGGGAGAGACCCAGTACTTC.

This sequence joins TRBV30 and TRBJ1-4; D unresolved. The CDR3 extends over 13 amino acids. Per germline, CDR1 GTSNPN and CDR2 SVGIG (reference sequence). V was pared by 3 bases and J by 4 bases, with 9 bases between. For the CDR3, the DNA is TGTGCCTGGAGCGACGGGATTAATGAAAAACTGTTTTTT. This translates into CAWSDGINEKLFF.

The chain employs TRBV24-1 and TRBJ1-1, with a possible D match to TRBD1 (5 bases). Germline CDR1 is KGHDR and CDR2 is SFDVKD. This CDR3 is 13 amino acids long. The germline V and J ends were trimmed by 4 bases and 1 base, with 6 bases remaining between them. CDR3 sequence: CATSEQANTEAFF. In nucleotides, the CDR3 is TGTGCCACCAGTGAACAGGCGAACACTGAAGCTTTCTTT.

The genes are TRBV19 and TRBJ1-1; TRBD1 aligns across 8 bases. V lost 5 bases to trimming and J lost 1 base; unmatched junction nucleotides: 15. The CDR3 has 18 amino acids. Looked up from germline, CDR1 is LNHDA and CDR2 is SQIVND (reference sequence). The CDR3 here is CASSLRTGFTGANTEAFF. DNA for the CDR3: TGTGCCAGTAGTCTCAGGACAGGGTTTACAGGGGCGAACACTGAAGCTTTCTTT.